This T cell receptor beta chain came from a study of radiotherapy plus CTLA-4 blockade in lung cancer. Study summary: Disease control was seen in about 30% of patients, objective responses in roughly 17%.

In this sample, this clone turned up once. What it binds is unknown. Repertoires were generated with immunoSEQ multiplex PCR, while TCRdb's copy carries only in-frame clones and drops some. The sample shows about 67,000 clones, around 69% of them seen only once. The study's findings and limits: In blood, after radiotherapy plus ipilimumab, tumor-derived TCR clones expanded. Interferon-beta, together with early blood T cell clone dynamics, reportedly best predicted response.

This receptor was taken from a human donor with non-small cell lung cancer whose response to radiotherapy plus ipilimumab could not be evaluated. Some clones in this sample may be carry-over from other donors' samples. Sequencing used peripheral blood, obtained from a patient treated with radiotherapy plus ipilimumab.

The DNA of the CDR3 is TGCGCCAGCAGCCAACCGGGACAGGGAGGCACTGAAGCTTTCTTT. Its protein is CASSQPGQGGTEAFF. This chain links TRBV4-1 with TRBJ1-1; 9 bases are a match to TRBD1. CDR3 size: 15 residues. V dropped 2 bases and J dropped 4; count of bases not matched to a gene: 5. Germline-derived CDR1 and CDR2 are MGHRA and YSYEKL.